The TCR beta chain under discussion was sequenced for a study of PD-L1 blockade in urothelial cancer. Study at large: Bladder-origin urothelial cancer in males covered about 85% of the roughly 29 patients.

Study-level points and caveats: Durable benefit accompanied greater 3-week expansion of tumor-associated blood clones.

This sample's time point: pretreatment peripheral blood. Patients presented with locally advanced or metastatic urothelial carcinoma. The protocol was immunoSEQ multiplex PCR, while the TCRdb copy is restricted to in-frame clones and leaves out a portion. The top ten hold about 7% of the sample, which has 35,000 to 40,000 clones, 82% seen once. On this clone itself: Its specificity is not known.

This CDR3 contains 18 residues. V dropped 2 bases and J dropped 2; count of bases not matched to a gene: 12. CDR1 and CDR2 from the germline V gene are LNHDA and SQIVND (reference sequence). The source is a man between 60 and 75 years old with urothelial cancer. The sample in question was PBMCs, obtained around atezolizumab (anti-PD-L1) treatment. The gene calls are TRBV19 and TRBJ2-3, with 8 positions matching TRBD1. The CDR3 nucleotides read TGTGCCAGTAGTATATGGTCAGGGGGCGAGGAGCTCACAGATACGCAGTATTTT. Its protein is CASSIWSGGEELTDTQYF.